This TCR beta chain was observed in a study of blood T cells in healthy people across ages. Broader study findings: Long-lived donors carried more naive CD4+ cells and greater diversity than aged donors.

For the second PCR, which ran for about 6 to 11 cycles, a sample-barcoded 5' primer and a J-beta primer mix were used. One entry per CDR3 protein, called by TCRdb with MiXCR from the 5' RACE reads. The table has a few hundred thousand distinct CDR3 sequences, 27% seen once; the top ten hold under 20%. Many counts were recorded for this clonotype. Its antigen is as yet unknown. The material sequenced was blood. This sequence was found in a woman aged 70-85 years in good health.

CDR3 in DNA: TGTGCCAGCAGCCAAGATTCGAGAGGGAGCAATCAGCCCCAGCATTTT. Translating it yields CASSQDSRGSNQPQHF. The chain carries TRBV4-2 and TRBJ1-5; D remains unclear. Per the germline V gene, CDR1 is LGHNA and CDR2 is YNFKEQ. The CDR3 loop spans 16 amino acids. Trimming shortened V by 0 bases and J by 1 base, and 10 bases separated the two germline ends.